The 25 T cell receptor beta chains reported below all come from one sample, sequenced in a study of cytotoxic CD8 clonotypes in ibrutinib-treated CLL. This table comes from immunoSEQ multiplex PCR, and its TCRdb copy is limited to in-frame clones, with some not included. The data show approximately 97,000 clones, approximately 71% seen once. The specimen comprised PBMCs, sampled after 24 months of ibrutinib treatment. These receptors were taken from a human donor with chronic lymphocytic leukemia.

The chain employs TRBV11-3 and TRBJ2-7; D is uncertain. This CDR3 region has 13 residues. Trimming stripped 1 base from V and 6 bases from J, with 10 bases between. Per the germline V gene, CDR1 is SGHNT and CDR2 is YENEEA. The CDR3, as DNA: TGTGCCAGCAGCTTAGGGAATGGAGCCGAGCAGTACTTC. This codes for CASSLGNGAEQYF.

The rearrangement joins TRBV7-3 to TRBJ2-5; the D is unclear. Germline loops: CDR1 SGHTA, CDR2 FQGTGA. The CDR3 covers 15 residues. V lost 5 bases to trimming and J lost 4 bases, with 17 bases between them. The CDR3 DNA reads as TGTGCCAGCAGCCCAACCGGGTCCCAAGGAGAGACCCAGTACTTC. Its protein is CASSPTGSQGETQYF.

This chain links TRBV5-1 with TRBJ2-7; 8 bases map to TRBD2. The CDR3 is 13 residues long. CDR1 is SGHRS, CDR2 YFSETQ, per germline. Trimming took 5 bases from V and 0 from J; bases not matched to a gene: 1. In nucleotides, the CDR3 is TGCGCCAGCAGTACTAGCGGCTCCTACGAGCAGTACTTC. This translates into CASSTSGSYEQYF.

V is TRBV27 and J is TRBJ2-7, with 7 nucleotides matching TRBD1. This CDR3 comprises 15 residues. Trimming removed 2 bases from V and 2 bases from J; junction bases left unmatched: 6. The germline CDR1 and CDR2 sequences are MNHEY and SMNVEV (reference sequence). The CDR3 DNA is TGTGCCAGCAGTTTAATGGGACAGATTGCCTACGAGCAGTACTTC. Translated, it gives CASSLMGQIAYEQYF.

This clone has only one observation. The chain links TRBV4-3 to TRBJ1-6; no clear D gene. V lost 0 bases, J lost 0 bases, and 9 bases lay in between. CDR3 length: 17 residues. Per the germline V gene, CDR1 is LGHNA and CDR2 is YSLEER. The CDR3 region is CASSQDVGSSYNSPLHF. The CDR3 nucleotides are TGCGCCAGCAGCCAAGATGTCGGCAGCTCCTATAATTCACCCCTCCACTTT.

This clone occurred once. This rearrangement joins TRBV6-1 to TRBJ2-7; D is uncertain. The CDR3 is 15 residues long. V lost 2 bases and J 2 bases, leaving 13 bases between the germline ends. The germline V gene encodes CDR1 MNHNS and CDR2 SASEGT. CDR3 in amino acids: CASSELGFVAYEQYF. DNA of the CDR3: TGTGCCAGCAGTGAACTTGGTTTCGTCGCCTACGAGCAGTACTTC.

The chain employs TRBV5-1 and TRBJ2-7; 7 positions match TRBD1. V shed 0 bases, J shed 2 bases, and the junction held 8 bases outside the gene matches. Germline CDR1 and CDR2: SGHRS and YFSETQ. The CDR3 runs to 16 residues. Here the CDR3 DNA reads TGCGCCAGCAGCTTGGCGACGGGACAGCTAACCTACGAGCAGTACTTC. Translated, it gives CASSLATGQLTYEQYF. The entire variable domain, with the rest obtained from reference TRBV5-1 and TRBJ2-7, is as follows: KAGVTQTPRYLIKTRGQQVTLSCSPISGHRSVSWYQQTPGQGLQFLFEYFSETQRNKGNFPGRFSGRQFSNSRSEMNVSTLELGDSALYLCASSLATGQLTYEQYFGPGTRLTVT.

The chain is built from TRBV10-3 and TRBJ1-2; D possibly corresponds to TRBD1 (5 bases). The V gene's germline CDR1 is ENHRY and CDR2 SYGVKD. CDR3 size: 14 residues. V gave up 3 bases and J gave up 2 bases, with 10 bases separating them. CDR3 protein: CAISDGGKNYGYTF. The CDR3 bases are TGTGCCATCAGTGATGGGGGAAAGAACTATGGCTACACCTTC.

The chain links TRBV18 to TRBJ2-7, with D unclear. CDR3 size: 12 residues. The germline CDR1 and CDR2 sequences are KGHSH and LQKENI. Trimming stripped 3 bases from V and 5 bases from J, with 8 bases between. In DNA, the CDR3 is TGTGCCAGCTCACCCCAGGTTCACGAGCAGTACTTC. Protein: CASSPQVHEQYF.

This clone has more than one count but fewer than ten. V is TRBV5-4 and J is TRBJ2-3; TRBD2 might be the D (6 bases). Germline-derived CDR1 and CDR2 are SGHNT and YYREEE (reference sequence). Trimming cost V 3 bases and J 0 bases, with 8 bases left between them. The CDR3 sequence is 14 residues long. Here the CDR3 reads CASSYGTSTDTQYF. For the CDR3, the DNA is TGTGCCAGCAGCTACGGGACTAGCACAGATACGCAGTATTTT.

The chain joins TRBV4-1 to TRBJ1-2; possible D gene TRBD1, 5 bases. Trimming removed 0 bases at V and 4 bases at J, with 9 bases between. CDR3 size: 14 residues. Germline assignment: CDR1 MGHRA and CDR2 YSYEKL. The CDR3 protein is CASSQEGQGYGYTF. In nucleotides, the CDR3 is TGCGCCAGCAGCCAAGAAGGGCAGGGCTATGGCTACACCTTC.

The CDR3 nucleotides read TGTGCCAGCAGAGGGGACAGGGGAGGTAATGAGCAGTTCTTC. Protein: CASRGDRGGNEQFF. The chain couples TRBV2 to TRBJ2-1, with 10 bases lining up with TRBD1. CDR1 is SNHLY and CDR2 is FYNNEI in the germline V gene. Trimming removed 6 bases from V and 7 bases from J; junction bases left unmatched: 6. The CDR3 spans 14 residues.

The J gene is TRBJ1-2, the V gene TRBV2; D remains ambiguous. Germline V gene data show CDR1 as SNHLY and CDR2 as FYNNEI. The V end was cut by 1 base, the J end by 4 bases, with 7 bases between. This CDR3 region has 13 residues. Here the CDR3 DNA reads TGTGCCAGCAGTGAAGGACGACTCTATGGCTACACCTTC. The encoded protein is CASSEGRLYGYTF.

The chain is built from TRBV6-1 and TRBJ1-1; maybe TRBD1 (5 bases). CDR1 and CDR2 from the germline V gene are MNHNS and SASEGT. V was trimmed by 6 bases and J by 3 bases, leaving 17 bases between them. This CDR3 is built from 15 residues. The CDR3 bases are TGTGCCAGCAGCCCAGGGCAGGCGGGATACACTGAAGCTTTCTTT. Its protein product is CASSPGQAGYTEAFF.

Within the sample, this clone is medium-sized (0.01 to 0.1%). The CDR3 spells CASSVDENTEAFF. The DNA for the CDR3 is TGTGCCAGCAGCGTAGATGAGAACACTGAAGCTTTCTTT. J is TRBJ1-1 and V is TRBV9; D call uncertain. V gave up 0 bases and J gave up 1 base, with 4 bases separating them. CDR3 length equals 13 residues. Germline values: CDR1 SGDLS, CDR2 YYNGEE.

This clone was detected once. This chain joins TRBV28 and TRBJ1-2; D is undetermined. The CDR3 consists of 15 residues. Deletions cut 1 base from V and 8 bases from J, with 17 bases between. Per germline, CDR1 MDHEN and CDR2 SYDVKM. The CDR3 sequence is CASSLYTGPSRGYTF. The CDR3 DNA reads TGTGCCAGCAGTTTATACACCGGGCCCTCACGGGGCTACACCTTC.

CDR3 sequence reads: CASKTVNTEAFF. CDR3 nucleotides: TGTGCCAGCAAAACAGTTAACACTGAAGCTTTCTTT. V is TRBV5-5 and J is TRBJ1-1; D call uncertain. Germline-derived CDR1 and CDR2 are SGHKS and YYEKEE (reference sequence). This CDR3 contains 12 residues. Trimming removed 6 bases from V and 2 bases from J, with 8 bases in between.

This clone was detected once. The V gene is TRBV11-3, the J gene TRBJ2-1, with TRBD2 matching 11 bases. Germline CDR1 reads SGHNT; CDR2 reads YENEEA. CDR3 length equals 15 residues. Trimming at V came to 4 bases and at J to 4 bases, leaving 3 bases not matched to a gene. CDR3 protein: CASSYSGRAYNEQFF. As DNA, the CDR3 is TGTGCCAGCAGCTATAGCGGGAGGGCTTACAATGAGCAGTTCTTC.

The chain uses TRBV7-8 and TRBJ2-1; D is ambiguous. The germline CDR1 and CDR2 sequences are SGHVS and FQNEAQ. Trimming took off 1 base at V and 9 bases at J, with 10 bases between the two ends. The CDR3 has 13 residues. CDR3 region: CASSLGPAVEQFF. The DNA for the CDR3 is TGTGCCAGCAGCTTAGGACCGGCGGTTGAGCAGTTCTTC. Based on the CDR3 plus reference TRBV7-8 and TRBJ2-1, the full variable domain is GAGVSQSPRYKVAKRGQDVALRCDPISGHVSLFWYQQALGQGPEFLTYFQNEAQLDKSGLPSDRFFAERPEGSVSTLKIQRTQQEDSAVYLCASSLGPAVEQFFGPGTRLTVL.

The sample holds one count of this clone. The V and J genes are TRBV7-6 and TRBJ1-6; D gene uncertain. CDR3 length: 16 residues. The V and J ends lost 1 base and 0 bases respectively, with 7 bases between them. Per germline, CDR1 SGHVS and CDR2 FNYEAQ. The DNA for the CDR3 is TGTGCCAGCAGCTTAGGACGGAGCTCCTATAATTCACCCCTCCACTTT. This codes for CASSLGRSSYNSPLHF.

The chain is built from TRBV9 and TRBJ2-2, with D uncertain. V was pared by 5 bases and J by 2 bases, with 7 bases between. The germline CDR1 and CDR2 sequences are SGDLS and YYNGEE. The CDR3 contains 13 residues. The CDR3 sequence is CASRDGNTGELFF. CDR3 nucleotides: TGTGCCAGCAGGGACGGTAACACCGGGGAGCTGTTTTTT.

In this sample, this clone turned up once. The J gene is TRBJ2-3, the V gene TRBV20-1; 8 bases fit TRBD1. Trimming at V came to 3 bases and at J to 10 bases, leaving 3 bases not matched to a gene. The CDR3 is 11 amino acids. Germline values: CDR1 DFQATT, CDR2 SNEGSKA (reference sequence). The CDR3 region is CSASGQGSQYF. The DNA for the CDR3 is TGCAGTGCTAGCGGACAGGGTTCGCAGTATTTT.

The V and J genes are TRBV5-6 and TRBJ1-3; 8 bases map to TRBD1. The CDR3 consists of 16 residues. Germline values: CDR1 SGHDT, CDR2 YYEEEE. Trimming removed 4 bases from V and 4 bases from J; junction bases left unmatched: 10. In DNA form, the CDR3 reads TGTGCCAGCAGCCCGCCCAGGACAGGGAAAGGAAACACCATATATTTT. Translating gives CASSPPRTGKGNTIYF.

This clone was seen more than once but under ten times. V usage is TRBV5-4 and J usage is TRBJ2-2; D remains unclear. Trimming removed 4 bases at V and 3 bases at J, with 7 bases between. CDR1 is SGHNT and CDR2 is YYREEE in the germline V gene (reference sequence). This CDR3 is built from 13 residues. CDR3 nucleotides: TGTGCCAGCAGCCGCGAGGACACCGGGGAGCTGTTTTTT. Translation: CASSREDTGELFF.

This clone appeared once. The chain joins TRBV18 to TRBJ1-4; 7 positions agree with TRBD1. Germline V gene sequence: CDR1 KGHSH, CDR2 LQKENI. The ends lost 3 bases at V and 6 bases at J; junction bases unmatched: 4. The CDR3 totals 14 residues. CDR3 sequence reads: CASSPAGGDEKLFF. CDR3 nucleotide sequence: TGTGCCAGCTCACCCGCAGGGGGTGATGAAAAACTGTTTTTT.